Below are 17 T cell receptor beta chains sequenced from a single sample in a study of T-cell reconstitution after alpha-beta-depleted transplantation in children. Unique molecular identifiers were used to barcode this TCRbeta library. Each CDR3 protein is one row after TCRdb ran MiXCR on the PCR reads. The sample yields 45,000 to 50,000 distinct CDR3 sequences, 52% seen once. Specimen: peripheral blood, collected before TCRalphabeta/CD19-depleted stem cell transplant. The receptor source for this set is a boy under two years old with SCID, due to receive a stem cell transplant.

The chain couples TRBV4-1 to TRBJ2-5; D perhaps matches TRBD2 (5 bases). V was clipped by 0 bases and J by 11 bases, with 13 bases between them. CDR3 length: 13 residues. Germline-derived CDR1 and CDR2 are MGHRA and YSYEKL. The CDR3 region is CASSQDSGWPQYF. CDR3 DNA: TGCGCCAGCAGCCAAGATTCGGGATGGCCTCAGTACTTC.

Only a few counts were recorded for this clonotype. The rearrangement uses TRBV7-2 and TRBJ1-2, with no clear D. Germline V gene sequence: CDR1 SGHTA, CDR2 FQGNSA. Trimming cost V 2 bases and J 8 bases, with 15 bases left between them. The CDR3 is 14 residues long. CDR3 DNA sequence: TGTGCCAGCAGCTTATTACAGACTATGGGGGGCTACACCTTC. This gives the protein CASSLLQTMGGYTF.

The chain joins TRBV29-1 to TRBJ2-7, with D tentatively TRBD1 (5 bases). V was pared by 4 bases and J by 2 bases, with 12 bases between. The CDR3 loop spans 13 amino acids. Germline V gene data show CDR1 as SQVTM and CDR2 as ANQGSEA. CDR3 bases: TGCAGCGTTGGCGGCAGGGATACCTACGAGCAGTACTTC. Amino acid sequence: CSVGGRDTYEQYF.

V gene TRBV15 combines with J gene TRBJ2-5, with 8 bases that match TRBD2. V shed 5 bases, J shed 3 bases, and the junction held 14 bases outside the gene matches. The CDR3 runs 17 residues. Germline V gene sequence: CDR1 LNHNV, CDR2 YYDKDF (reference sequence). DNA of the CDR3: TGTGCCACCAGCCACTACCTAGGGGCGGGGGGCAAAGAGACCCAGTACTTC. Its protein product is CATSHYLGAGGKETQYF.

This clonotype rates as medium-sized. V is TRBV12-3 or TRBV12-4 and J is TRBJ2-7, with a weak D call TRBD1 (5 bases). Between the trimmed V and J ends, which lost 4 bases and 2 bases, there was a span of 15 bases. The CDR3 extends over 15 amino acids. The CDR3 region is CASSSLDSLPYEQYF. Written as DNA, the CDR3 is TGTGCCAGCAGTTCCCTAGACAGTCTCCCCTACGAGCAGTACTTC.

The CDR3 region is CASKSSGPPYEQYF. Written as DNA, the CDR3 is TGTGCCAGCAAAAGCTCAGGGCCCCCCTACGAGCAGTACTTC. The chain carries TRBV6-1 and TRBJ2-7, with D perhaps matching TRBD1 (5 bases). Germline CDR1 reads MNHNS; CDR2 reads SASEGT. CDR3 size: 14 residues. V dropped 7 bases and J dropped 2 bases, with 15 bases sitting between them.

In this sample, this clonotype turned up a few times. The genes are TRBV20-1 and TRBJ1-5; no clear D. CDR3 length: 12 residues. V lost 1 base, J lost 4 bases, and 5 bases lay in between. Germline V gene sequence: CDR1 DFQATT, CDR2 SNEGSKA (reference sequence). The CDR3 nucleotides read TGCAGTGCTAGAGCGCATAATCAGCCCCAGCATTTT. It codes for CSARAHNQPQHF.

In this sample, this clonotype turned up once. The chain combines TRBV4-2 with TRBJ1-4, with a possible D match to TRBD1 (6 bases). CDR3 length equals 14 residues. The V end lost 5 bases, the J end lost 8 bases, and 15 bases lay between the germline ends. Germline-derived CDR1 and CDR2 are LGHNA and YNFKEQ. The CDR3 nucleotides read TGTGCCAGCAGCTACCGGGACAATCGGGAAAAACTGTTTTTT. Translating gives CASSYRDNREKLFF.

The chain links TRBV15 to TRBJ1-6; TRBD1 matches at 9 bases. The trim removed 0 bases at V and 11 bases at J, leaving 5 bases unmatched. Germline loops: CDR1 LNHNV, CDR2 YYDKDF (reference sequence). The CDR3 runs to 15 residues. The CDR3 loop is CATSRDTGGTAPLHF. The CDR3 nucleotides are TGTGCCACCAGCAGAGATACAGGGGGCACGGCACCCCTCCACTTT. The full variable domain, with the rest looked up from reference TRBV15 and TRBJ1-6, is DAMVIQNPRYQVTQFGKPVTLSCSQTLNHNVMYWYQQKSSQAPKLLFHYYDKDFNNEADTPDNFQSRRPNTSFCFLDIRSPGLGDTAMYLCATSRDTGGTAPLHFGNGTRLTVT.

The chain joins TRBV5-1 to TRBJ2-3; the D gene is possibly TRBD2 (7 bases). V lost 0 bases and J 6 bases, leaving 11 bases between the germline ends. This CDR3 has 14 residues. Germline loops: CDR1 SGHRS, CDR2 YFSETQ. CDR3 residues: CASSLAGGRDTQYF. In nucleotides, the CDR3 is TGCGCCAGCAGCTTGGCGGGGGGCCGGGATACGCAGTATTTT.

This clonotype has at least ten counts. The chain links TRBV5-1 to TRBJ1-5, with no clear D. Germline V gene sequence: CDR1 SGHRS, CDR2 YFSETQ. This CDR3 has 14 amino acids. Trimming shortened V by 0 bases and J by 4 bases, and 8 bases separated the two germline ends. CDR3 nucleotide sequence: TGCGCCAGCAGCTTGGCGGGGTCGAATCAGCCCCAGCATTTT. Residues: CASSLAGSNQPQHF.

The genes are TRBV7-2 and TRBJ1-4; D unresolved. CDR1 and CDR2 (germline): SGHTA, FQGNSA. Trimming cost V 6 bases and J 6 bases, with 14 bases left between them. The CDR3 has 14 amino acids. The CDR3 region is CASSPRRADEKLFF. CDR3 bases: TGTGCCAGCAGTCCCAGGAGGGCAGATGAAAAACTGTTTTTT.

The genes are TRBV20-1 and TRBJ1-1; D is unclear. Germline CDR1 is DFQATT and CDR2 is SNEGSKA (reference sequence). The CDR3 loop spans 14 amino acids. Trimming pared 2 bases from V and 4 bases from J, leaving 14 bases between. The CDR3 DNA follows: TGCAGTGCTAGAATACACGCTGGAGGCACTGAAGCTTTCTTT. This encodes CSARIHAGGTEAFF.

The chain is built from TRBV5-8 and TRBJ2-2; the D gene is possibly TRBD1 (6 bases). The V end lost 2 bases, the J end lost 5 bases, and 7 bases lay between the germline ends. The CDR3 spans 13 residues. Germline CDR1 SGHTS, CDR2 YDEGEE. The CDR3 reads CASSFQGTGELFF. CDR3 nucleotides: TGTGCCAGCAGCTTTCAGGGGACCGGGGAGCTGTTTTTT.

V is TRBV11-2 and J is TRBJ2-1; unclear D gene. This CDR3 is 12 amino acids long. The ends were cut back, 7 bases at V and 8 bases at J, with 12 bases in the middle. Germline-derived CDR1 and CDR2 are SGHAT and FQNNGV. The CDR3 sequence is CASTLVEHEQFF. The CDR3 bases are TGTGCCAGCACGCTGGTTGAGCATGAGCAGTTCTTC.

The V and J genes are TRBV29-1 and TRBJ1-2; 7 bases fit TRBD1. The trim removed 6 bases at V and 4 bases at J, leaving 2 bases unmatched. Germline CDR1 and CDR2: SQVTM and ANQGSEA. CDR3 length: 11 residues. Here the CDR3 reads CSVWDSYGYTF. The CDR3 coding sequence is TGCAGCGTCTGGGACAGCTATGGCTACACCTTC.

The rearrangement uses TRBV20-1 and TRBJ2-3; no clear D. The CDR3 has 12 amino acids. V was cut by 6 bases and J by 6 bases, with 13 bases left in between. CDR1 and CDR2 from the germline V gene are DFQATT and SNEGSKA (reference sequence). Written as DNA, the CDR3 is TGCAGTGCCCGGAGTGCCGCGGATACGCAGTATTTT. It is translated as CSARSAADTQYF.